The 5 T cell receptor beta chains below all came from one sample that was sequenced in a study of T cell changes during pregnancy in multiple sclerosis. Here immunoSEQ multiplex PCR was the method, and the copy in TCRdb shows in-frame clones only, minus some. The repertoire consists of just under 65,000 clones, with about 96% occurring once and the leading ten covering 2% to 2.5%. The source was CD8+ T cells from peripheral blood mononuclear cells, collected after pregnancy. All receptors come from a female donor with multiple sclerosis, enrolled in a pregnancy study.

The chain uses TRBV29-1 and TRBJ2-4; tentative D call: TRBD1 (5 bases). Germline V gene lookup returns CDR1 SQVTM and CDR2 ANQGSEA. The CDR3 runs 12 residues. V lost 3 bases and J lost 5, with 8 bases in between. CDR3 residues: CSVEGRQNIQYF. CDR3 nucleotides: TGCAGCGTTGAGGGGCGACAAAACATTCAGTACTTC.

This rearrangement joins TRBV30 to TRBJ2-2; D ambiguous. The V end lost 3 bases, the J end lost 0 bases, and 2 bases lay between the germline ends. The length of the CDR3 is 12 residues. Germline V gene sequence: CDR1 GTSNPN, CDR2 SVGIG (reference sequence). CDR3 region: CAWSANTGELFF. As DNA, the CDR3 is TGTGCCTGGAGCGCGAACACCGGGGAGCTGTTTTTT.

The rearrangement links TRBV19 to TRBJ2-2; TRBD1 matches at 7 bases. Germline-derived CDR1 and CDR2 are LNHDA and SQIVND (reference sequence). The CDR3 extends over 12 amino acids. V was pared by 6 bases and J by 13 bases, with 8 bases of the junction left unmatched. CDR3 nucleotides: TGTGCCAGTAGAACAGGACAGGTGGGGCTGTTTTTT. Amino acids: CASRTGQVGLFF.

Only one count was recorded for this clone. Mismatch with germline at one junction end may stem from a read error. The chain carries TRBV28 and TRBJ2-7, with D possibly matching TRBD1 (6 bases). The CDR3 extends over 14 amino acids. In germline, CDR1 is MDHEN, CDR2 SYDVKM. The CDR3 reads CASSFSRGSSEQYF. The CDR3 region has the DNA TGTGCCAGCAGTTTTTCCAGGGGCTCCTCCGAGCAGTACTTC.

The chain combines TRBV15 with TRBJ2-5, with D perhaps TRBD2 (5 bases). The V and J ends lost 3 bases and 1 base respectively, with 12 bases between them. Germline V CDR1 and CDR2: LNHNV, YYDKDF (reference sequence). The CDR3 extends over 15 amino acids. CDR3 DNA: TGTGCCACCAGCAGGTCCCCGGACTTCCAAGAGACCCAGTACTTC. Protein sequence: CATSRSPDFQETQYF.